A selection of T cell receptor beta chains follows, all from one sample in a study of T cell changes during pregnancy in multiple sclerosis. Assay: immunoSEQ multiplex PCR; the TCRdb copy retains only in-frame clones and omits some. The sample carries roughly 37,000 clones, about 90% recorded once. The sample in question was CD8+ T cells from peripheral blood mononuclear cells, obtained before pregnancy. The receptors derive from a female donor with multiple sclerosis, enrolled in a pregnancy study. Both conserved end residues are part of each CDR3. The D gene is left open where the match is weak. A row's size may be missing; if present it is once, few, many or a size class.

cdr3_nt | cdr3_aa | clone_size | j_call | d_call | v_call
TGTGCCAGCAGCGCACCCACAGAGATCGACAGGCCCGACTCTGGAAACACCATATATTTT | CASSAPTEIDRPDSGNTIYF | NA | TRBJ1-3 | NA | TRBV9
TGTGCCAGCAGCTTTTATCGTGGCAGCTCCTACGAGCAGTACTTC | CASSFYRGSSYEQYF | NA | TRBJ2-7 | NA | TRBV5-4
TGTGCCAGCTCGGGCGGGTACGAGCAGTACTTC | CASSGGYEQYF | NA | TRBJ2-7 | NA | TRBV27
TGTGCCAGCAGTTTCCCGACTAGCGGGAGGGCCGTTGATACGCAGTATTTT | CASSFPTSGRAVDTQYF | NA | TRBJ2-3 | TRBD2 | TRBV28
TGTGCCAGCAGCCCGGGACTCCTGACGGGCTACGAGCAGTACTTC | CASSPGLLTGYEQYF | NA | TRBJ2-7 | NA | TRBV4-2
TGTGCCAGCAAGGCAGGACACACAGATACGCAGTATTTT | CASKAGHTDTQYF | NA | TRBJ2-3 | NA | TRBV27
TGTGCCTTGCGACAGGGGTTTGGCTATGGCTACACCTTC | CALRQGFGYGYTF | NA | TRBJ1-2 | TRBD1 | TRBV2
TGTGCCAGCAGTATTAGCGGGGACCCTTACAATGAGCAGTTCTTC | CASSISGDPYNEQFF | NA | TRBJ2-1 | TRBD2 | TRBV27
TGTGCCAGCAGCTCGAGCGGGGGGGTCCCCAATGAGCAGTTCTTC | CASSSSGGVPNEQFF | NA | TRBJ2-1 | TRBD2 | TRBV9
TGTGCCATCAGTGAGTTGGACAGGGAGGCCAACTATGGCTACACCTTC | CAISELDREANYGYTF | NA | TRBJ1-2 | TRBD1 | TRBV10-3
TGTGCCAGCAGTGACAGGGGGGTTGGTGAGACCCAGTACTTC | CASSDRGVGETQYF | NA | TRBJ2-5 | TRBD1 | TRBV6-5
TGTGCCAGCAGCGTTGGACAGCTCACCTACGAGCAGTACTTC | CASSVGQLTYEQYF | NA | TRBJ2-7 | NA | TRBV9
TGCGCCAGCAGCGCGACAGGGTTCCGATCACCCCTCCACTTT | CASSATGFRSPLHF | NA | TRBJ1-6 | TRBD1 | TRBV5-1
TGTGCCAGCAGAGGGGGATACTCTGGAAACACCATATATTTT | CASRGGYSGNTIYF | NA | TRBJ1-3 | NA | TRBV2
TGTGCCAGCAGTTTCTATCTAGGGGGACAGAACTCTGGGGCCAACGTCCTGACTTTC | CASSFYLGGQNSGANVLTF | NA | TRBJ2-6 | TRBD1 | TRBV27
TGTGCCATCCAAGCGGGGGTCTTAGCTTCACCCCTCCACTTT | CAIQAGVLASPLHF | NA | TRBJ1-6 | NA | TRBV7-3
TGTGCCAGCAGCCCACTCCGGGGAACCTCGAACACCGGGGAGCTGTTTTTT | CASSPLRGTSNTGELFF | NA | TRBJ2-2 | NA | TRBV7-6
TGTGCCAGCAGTTCCCAGCCGGGACAGGGTAACTTAAGGGATGGCTACACCTTC | CASSSQPGQGNLRDGYTF | NA | TRBJ1-2 | TRBD1 | TRBV6-4
TGTGCAAGTCGCTTAATCGGGGTCGGGACCCAGTACTTC | CASRLIGVGTQYF | NA | TRBJ2-5 | NA | TRBV12-2
TGTGCCAGAAGCTTCTCAACCCGGGACAGGGGTTGTCAGCCCCAGCATTTT | CARSFSTRDRGCQPQHF | NA | TRBJ1-5 | TRBD1 | TRBV5-3
TGTGCCAGCAGTTTAACCGGTACCTATTCTGACTACACCTTC | CASSLTGTYSDYTF | NA | TRBJ1-2 | NA | TRBV28
TGTGCCAGTAGGACTAGCGGTTCCCCCTACGAGCAGTACTTC | CASRTSGSPYEQYF | NA | TRBJ2-7 | TRBD2 | TRBV19
TGTGCCAGCAGTTTACTTCCTACTTGGCCCCAGCATTTT | CASSLLPTWPQHF | NA | TRBJ1-5 | NA | TRBV27
TGTGCCAGTAGTATCGGACTTATGAGGACTGAAGCTTTCTTT | CASSIGLMRTEAFF | few | TRBJ1-1 | NA | TRBV19
TGCGCCAGCAGCGAGACAGGGGTTGCGGCTTTCTTT | CASSETGVAAFF | once | TRBJ1-1 | TRBD1 | TRBV5-1
TGTGCCATCCTAGGGATCCAGGGAGGTGGCTACACCTTC | CAILGIQGGGYTF | NA | TRBJ1-2 | NA | TRBV2
TGTGCCAGTAGTATAGACGGGACACAGTACTTC | CASSIDGTQYF | once | TRBJ2-7 | NA | TRBV19
TGTGCCAGCAGCTTAGACCGATATAACGGCTATGGCTACACCTTC | CASSLDRYNGYGYTF | NA | TRBJ1-2 | NA | TRBV11-2
TGCGCCAGCAGCTTGCAGGATAGCTATGGCTACACCTTC | CASSLQDSYGYTF | few | TRBJ1-2 | NA | TRBV5-1